The 17 T cell receptor beta chains reported below all come from one sample, sequenced in a study of shared clonotypes between healthy human individuals. This table comes from immunoSEQ multiplex PCR, and its TCRdb copy is limited to in-frame clones, with some not included. This sample carries about 450,000 clones, approximately 79% of them seen once, and the ten largest clones take 12%. The sequencing sample was made of PBMCs. The receptors originated from a woman aged 40 to 49 in good health. Some clones in this sample may be carry-over from other donors' samples.

This clone was seen once. V usage is TRBV7-2 and J usage is TRBJ1-5; 10 nucleotides agree with TRBD1. This CDR3 is 14 amino acids long. Germline values: CDR1 SGHTA, CDR2 FQGNSA. V was clipped by 4 bases and J by 8 bases; unmatched bases: 5. The CDR3 region has the DNA TGTGCCAGCAGCTCAACCGGGACAGGGGAGCCCCAGCATTTT. Amino acid sequence: CASSSTGTGEPQHF. Supplemented by reference TRBV7-2 and TRBJ1-5, the full variable domain reads GAGVSQSPSNKVTEKGKDVELRCDPISGHTALYWYRQSLGQGLEFLIYFQGNSAPDKSGLPSDRFSAERTGGSVSTLTIQRTQQEDSAVYLCASSSTGTGEPQHFGDGTRLSIL.

The chain recombines TRBV9 with TRBJ2-5; TRBD2 agrees at 12 bases. V shed 4 bases and J 4 bases; nucleotides not matched to a gene: 8. This CDR3 comprises 16 residues. Germline CDR1 and CDR2: SGDLS and YYNGEE. The CDR3 DNA sequence: TGTGCCAGCAGCCCTCAGACTAGCGGGGGCGGAGAGACCCAGTACTTC. As protein: CASSPQTSGGGETQYF.

The chain is built from TRBV2 and TRBJ1-1; 9 nucleotides align to TRBD1. The germline V gene has CDR1 SNHLY and CDR2 FYNNEI. The CDR3 is made up of 14 amino acids. The ends lost 5 bases at V and 3 bases at J; junction bases unmatched: 4. This CDR3 is CASSLDRGYTEAFF. CDR3 nucleotide sequence: TGTGCCAGCAGTCTGGACAGGGGCTACACTGAAGCTTTCTTT.

This clone has more than one count but fewer than ten. This sequence joins TRBV28 and TRBJ2-7; no clear D gene. The CDR3 consists of 11 residues. Trimming stripped 2 bases from V and 3 bases from J, with 2 bases between. Germline V lookup: CDR1 MDHEN, CDR2 SYDVKM. CDR3 residues: CASSLVYEQYF. In DNA form, the CDR3 reads TGTGCCAGCAGTTTAGTCTACGAGCAGTACTTC.

The rearrangement joins TRBV5-1 to TRBJ2-7, with 11 bases identical to TRBD1. J lost 6 bases, V lost 2 bases, and 4 bases had no gene match. The V gene's germline CDR1 is SGHRS and CDR2 YFSETQ. This CDR3 contains 14 residues. CDR3 protein: CASSFRTGGSEQYF. In DNA form, the CDR3 reads TGCGCCAGCAGCTTCCGGACAGGGGGCTCCGAGCAGTACTTC. Using reference TRBV5-1 and TRBJ2-7 for the parts outside the CDR3, the full variable domain is KAGVTQTPRYLIKTRGQQVTLSCSPISGHRSVSWYQQTPGQGLQFLFEYFSETQRNKGNFPGRFSGRQFSNSRSEMNVSTLELGDSALYLCASSFRTGGSEQYFGPGTRLTVT.

V and J are TRBV14 and TRBJ2-1, with a tentative D call TRBD2 (5 bases). Germline V CDR1 and CDR2: SGHDN, FVKESK. V was pared by 5 bases and J by 0 bases, with 11 bases between. There are 15 residues in the CDR3. The chain's CDR3 is CASSNGLHSYNEQFF. The CDR3 region has the DNA TGTGCCAGCAGCAATGGACTTCACTCCTACAATGAGCAGTTCTTC.

The chain has TRBV28 and TRBJ1-2; D remains ambiguous. The CDR3 consists of 14 residues. Per the germline V gene, CDR1 is MDHEN and CDR2 is SYDVKM. V lost 2 bases and J 4 bases, leaving 11 bases between the germline ends. CDR3 sequence reads: CASSLIGGLYGYTF. The CDR3 coding sequence is TGTGCCAGCAGTTTAATTGGCGGCCTCTATGGCTACACCTTC.

The chain couples TRBV7-2 to TRBJ2-7; D remains unclear. The CDR3 spans 13 residues. Germline V gene sequence: CDR1 SGHTA, CDR2 FQGNSA. Trimming removed 4 bases at V and 0 bases at J, with 7 bases between. The CDR3, as DNA: TGTGCCAGCAGCTCTTTACCCTCCTACGAGCAGTACTTC. Its protein product is CASSSLPSYEQYF.

With respect to this clone: In the same sample, other DNA sequences code for this CDR3. This chain connects TRBV18 to TRBJ2-3, with D tentatively TRBD2 (6 bases). From germline, CDR1 is KGHSH and CDR2 LQKENI. The V end was cut by 3 bases, the J end by 2 bases, with 9 bases between. CDR3 length equals 14 residues. The CDR3 DNA reads as TGTGCCAGCTCACCGGGACTCAACACAGATACGCAGTATTTT. Translation gives CASSPGLNTDTQYF.

This clone was observed at least ten times. The chain combines TRBV5-4 with TRBJ2-5; weak D call: TRBD2 (6 bases). The germline CDR1 and CDR2 sequences are SGHNT and YYREEE (reference sequence). V shed 4 bases and J shed 4 bases, with 14 bases lying between them. The CDR3 loop spans 14 amino acids. The CDR3 region has the DNA TGTGCCAGCAGCGGGGGAACTAGCAGAGAGACCCAGTACTTC. Its translation: CASSGGTSRETQYF.

The chain combines TRBV4-3 with TRBJ2-3, with 12 bases fitting TRBD2. The CDR3 length is 16 residues. J lost 6 bases, V lost 1 base, and 5 bases had no gene match. Germline V gives CDR1 LGHNA, CDR2 YSLEER. CDR3 DNA: TGCGCCAGCAGCCAAGGACTAGCGGGAGTAGGGGATACGCAGTATTTT. It yields the protein CASSQGLAGVGDTQYF.

The chain has TRBV15 and TRBJ2-1; D not certain. The V gene lost 4 bases and the J gene lost 4 bases, with 5 bases spanning the gap. The CDR3 is 12 residues long. CDR1 is LNHNV and CDR2 is YYDKDF in the germline V gene (reference sequence). CDR3 sequence: CATSIRYNEQFF. The CDR3 DNA sequence: TGTGCCACCAGCATCCGGTACAATGAGCAGTTCTTC.

The V call is TRBV18, the J call TRBJ2-7, with 7 bases fitting TRBD2. This CDR3 has 15 residues. The V segment lost 5 bases and the J segment 2 bases; nucleotides outside the gene matches: 9. Germline loops: CDR1 KGHSH, CDR2 LQKENI. The CDR3 loop reads CASSAQGGAPYEQYF. CDR3 sequence (DNA): TGTGCCAGCTCAGCCCAGGGAGGGGCTCCCTACGAGCAGTACTTC.

CDR3 loop: CASSRIQGSTDTQYF. Here the CDR3 DNA reads TGCGCCAGCAGCCGAATACAGGGGAGCACAGATACGCAGTATTTT. V usage is TRBV5-1 and J usage is TRBJ2-3; 7 positions agree with TRBD1. CDR1 and CDR2 (germline): SGHRS, YFSETQ. This CDR3 is built from 15 residues. Trimming cost V 4 bases and J 0 bases; bases outside gene matches: 5. Full variable domain (missing parts from reference TRBV5-1 and TRBJ2-3): KAGVTQTPRYLIKTRGQQVTLSCSPISGHRSVSWYQQTPGQGLQFLFEYFSETQRNKGNFPGRFSGRQFSNSRSEMNVSTLELGDSALYLCASSRIQGSTDTQYFGPGTRLTVL.

The rearrangement uses TRBV7-6 and TRBJ2-7; TRBD2 matches at 14 bases. The CDR3 contains 17 residues. Unmatched junction bases numbered 12, after V lost 5 bases and J lost 6 bases. From germline, CDR1 is SGHVS and CDR2 FNYEAQ. In DNA form, the CDR3 reads TGTGCCAGCAGCGCAGAACCGGGACTAGCGGGAGCTGGCGAGCAGTACTTC. It encodes CASSAEPGLAGAGEQYF.

This chain connects TRBV7-9 to TRBJ1-3; D unresolved. The CDR3 covers 16 residues. Per germline, CDR1 SEHNR and CDR2 FQNEAQ (reference sequence). V was shortened by 0 bases and J by 0 bases, with 9 bases between the two germline ends. CDR3 bases: TGTGCCAGCAGCTTAGCCAGCATGAGCTCTGGAAACACCATATATTTT. Its protein product is CASSLASMSSGNTIYF.

This rearrangement joins TRBV21-1 to TRBJ1-1; TRBD1, the table's D call, was not compared with the DNA. TRBV21-1 is annotated as a pseudogene. The length of the CDR3 is 15 residues. The CDR3 DNA reads TGTGCCAGCAGCAAAACGGGGACAGTAAACACTGAAGCTTTCTTT. Its translation: CASSKTGTVNTEAFF.